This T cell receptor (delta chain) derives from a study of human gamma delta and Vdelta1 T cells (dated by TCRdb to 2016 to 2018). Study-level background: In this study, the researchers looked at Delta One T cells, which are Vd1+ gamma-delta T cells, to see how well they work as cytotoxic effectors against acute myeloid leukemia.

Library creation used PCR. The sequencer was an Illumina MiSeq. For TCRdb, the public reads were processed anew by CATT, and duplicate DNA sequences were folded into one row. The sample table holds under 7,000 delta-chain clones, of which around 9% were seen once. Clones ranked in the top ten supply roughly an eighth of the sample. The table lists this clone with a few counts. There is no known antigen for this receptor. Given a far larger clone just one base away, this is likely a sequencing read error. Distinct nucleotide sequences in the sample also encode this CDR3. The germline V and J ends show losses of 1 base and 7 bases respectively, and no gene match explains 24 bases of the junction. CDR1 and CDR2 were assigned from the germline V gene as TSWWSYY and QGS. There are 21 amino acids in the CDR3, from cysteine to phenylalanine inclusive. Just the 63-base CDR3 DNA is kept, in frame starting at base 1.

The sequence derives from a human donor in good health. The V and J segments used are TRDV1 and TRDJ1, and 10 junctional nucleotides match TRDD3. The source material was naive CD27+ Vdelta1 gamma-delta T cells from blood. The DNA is TGTGCTCTTGGGGAACGAACGGCGCTTCCTACTCGTACTGGGGGATCAATTAAACTCATCTTT. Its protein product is CALGERTALPTRTGGSIKLIF.